The present T cell receptor beta chain was sequenced within a study of tumor-infiltrating lymphocytes in primary liver carcinoma. Points from the study as a whole: Bulk unsorted material prevented CD4+ and CD8+ repertoire comparison.

The template, approximately 500 ng total RNA, yielded TCR beta cDNA made with a constant-region primer. ARM-PCR was slightly modified, and three nested multiplex PCR rounds with it gave rise to the TCR beta libraries. PCR rounds one and two used TRBV1-TRBV30 forward primers with a C-beta reverse primer for around 11 cycles each. From the multiplex PCR reads, TCRdb called clonotypes with MiXCR, one entry per CDR3 protein. The data contain fewer than 350,000 distinct CDR3 sequences, 65% of them seen just once; the ten biggest clones take up roughly 10%. Germline V gives CDR1 SGHDT, CDR2 YYEEEE. The CDR3 totals 15 residues. A word on this clonotype: No antigen is known for it. At one boundary the junction diverges from the germline segment, which might be a read error.

Unsorted whole blood served as the source of blood RNA, and germline DNA was extracted as well. The patients lived with chronic HBV infection and had not yet received any treatment. The sequencing input was peripheral blood. V and J are TRBV5-6 and TRBJ2-5; the D gene is possibly TRBD2 (6 bases). The sequence derives from a middle-aged man with primary liver carcinoma and hepatitis B virus infection. This CDR3 is CASSLRPLREETRYF. The CDR3 DNA reads as TGTGCCAGCAGCTTGCGACCCCTGCGGGAAGAGACCCGGTACTTC.